This T cell receptor beta chain is drawn from a study of cytomegalovirus exposure and HLA in healthy donors. Study-wide results and limits: The authors later found most CMV-associated TCR beta chains appeared HLA-restricted. The presence/absence work took it that sequencing depth was about the same across donors.

Primers included in the PCR were 60 Vbeta and 13 Jbeta primers. Using immunoSEQ multiplex PCR, the repertoire was profiled, and TCRdb retains in-frame clones only, with some absent. Here the sample spans around 140,000 clones, approximately 78% being singletons. Remarks on this clone: Its matching antigen is unknown.

This CDR3 region has 15 residues. V was trimmed by 5 bases and J by 5 bases, leaving 16 bases between them. Germline V lookup: CDR1 MDHEN, CDR2 SYDVKM. The sequenced material came from PBMCs. The chain is built from TRBV28 and TRBJ1-5; weak D call: TRBD1 (6 bases). The receptor was derived from a man aged 18 to 29 in good health and CMV-seropositive. CDR3 DNA sequence: TGTGCCAGCAGTCCCGGGCAGAAGGGGGATCAGCCCCAGCATTTT. Translation: CASSPGQKGDQPQHF.